This TCR beta chain was identified in a study of cytomegalovirus exposure and HLA in healthy donors. The wider study: Counted in an early data release were approximately 80 million unique TCRs from HLA-typed donors. Study-wide points: DRB1 showed the most TCR associations and HLA-C the fewest in a later analysis, as rates varied by HLA locus. A prior analysis recorded that most TCR beta V segments were productive about 90% or about 30% of the time. Immune exposure information comprised only CMV serostatus.

On this clone itself: Its antigen is as yet unknown.

PCR amplification relied on 60 Vbeta primers (plus 13 Jbeta primers). Here immunoSEQ multiplex PCR was the method, and the copy in TCRdb shows in-frame clones only, minus some. The sample lists tens of thousands of clones, more than 60% occurring once. Germline CDR1 KGHSH, CDR2 LQKENI. V was trimmed by 5 bases and J by 7 bases, leaving 9 bases between them. The CDR3 contains 12 residues. This TCR was sampled from a man aged 50 or older in good health and CMV-seropositive. Sample: PBMCs. The J gene is TRBJ2-1, the V gene TRBV18, with D perhaps matching TRBD1 (5 bases). For the CDR3, the DNA is TGTGCCAGCTCATCGACAGAAAATGAGCAGTTCTTC. Its translation is CASSSTENEQFF.